Each of the 6 T cell receptor beta chains below was sequenced from the same sample in a study of blood T cell repertoires in COVID-19. Produced via immunoSEQ multiplex PCR; TCRdb's table is partial and in-frame only. The profile shows about 320,000 clones, around 84% of them singletons. Sequenced: PBMCs or T cells enriched from blood (not recorded which). The receptors here all came from a woman in her 30s who had been exposed to COVID-19.

The chain joins TRBV28 to TRBJ1-2; tentative D call: TRBD1 (6 bases). V lost 7 bases and J 6 bases, leaving 18 bases between the germline ends. Germline V gene lookup returns CDR1 MDHEN and CDR2 SYDVKM. The CDR3 length is 14 residues. CDR3 DNA sequence: TGTGCCAGCACCTCTGTCGGACAGTCTGATGGCTACACCTTC. Protein: CASTSVGQSDGYTF.

The V and J genes are TRBV28 and TRBJ1-2; possibly TRBD1 for D (6 bases). The V end lost 4 bases, the J end lost 7 bases, and 16 bases lay between the germline ends. The CDR3 contains 14 residues. Germline CDR1 is MDHEN and CDR2 is SYDVKM. In DNA, the CDR3 is TGTGCCAGCAGTTCGGGGGGGCGAATAAGTGGCTACACCTTC. It encodes CASSSGGRISGYTF.

This rearrangement joins TRBV27 to TRBJ1-2, with 7 bases matching TRBD1. Germline CDR1 MNHEY, CDR2 SMNVEV (reference sequence). The CDR3 is made up of 14 amino acids. The V gene end was trimmed by 6 bases and the J gene end by 4 bases; junction bases not matched to a gene: 8. Written as DNA, the CDR3 is TGTGCCAGCAGCCATACAGGGGATGCCTATGGCTACACCTTC. Translating it yields CASSHTGDAYGYTF.

The chain joins TRBV5-1 to TRBJ1-1; possible D gene TRBD1, 5 bases. V dropped 3 bases and J dropped 1 base, with 13 bases sitting between them. Per the germline V gene, CDR1 is SGHRS and CDR2 is YFSETQ. The length of the CDR3 is 15 residues. The CDR3: CASSSAGRSNTEAFF. DNA of the CDR3: TGCGCCAGCAGCTCGGCGGGACGGTCGAACACTGAAGCTTTCTTT.

V gene TRBV29-1 combines with J gene TRBJ1-2, with 8 positions matching TRBD1. V dropped 5 bases and J dropped 1; count of bases not matched to a gene: 6. The CDR3 length is 14 residues. The germline gives CDR1 SQVTM, CDR2 ANQGSEA. CDR3 loop: CSVFGTGFNYGYTF. The DNA for the CDR3 is TGCAGCGTTTTTGGGACAGGATTTAACTATGGCTACACCTTC. Variable domain in full (rest from reference TRBV29-1 and TRBJ1-2): SAVISQKPSRDICQRGTSLTIQCQVDSQVTMMFWYRQQPGQSLTLIATANQGSEATYESGFVIDKFPISRPNLTFSTLTVSNMSPEDSSIYLCSVFGTGFNYGYTFGSGTRLTVV.

This clone was counted once. This sequence joins TRBV5-1 and TRBJ1-4; 8 bases match TRBD1. After removal of 0 bases from V and 3 bases from J, the junction contained 4 bases not matched to a gene. The germline V gene has CDR1 SGHRS and CDR2 YFSETQ. CDR3 length: 16 residues. CDR3: CASSLGPDRANEKLFF. The CDR3 DNA is TGCGCCAGCAGCTTGGGCCCGGACAGGGCTAATGAAAAACTGTTTTTT.